Here is one T cell receptor (beta chain) with its context. This entry belongs to a study of blood T cell repertoires in COVID-19. The assay was immunoSEQ multiplex PCR, and TCRdb's table has in-frame clones only and misses some. The data contain some 26,000 clones, about 90% of them singletons. Sequencing was done on a sample of peripheral blood. This sequence originates from a human donor in a cohort sampled during active COVID-19.

CDR3 nucleotides: TGTGCCAGCAGCTCCGAGGGCCACGGCACTGAAGCTTTCTTT. Translation: CASSSEGHGTEAFF. The J gene is TRBJ1-1, the V gene TRBV2; D not resolved. V was clipped by 6 bases and J by 4 bases, with 15 bases between them. Germline V lookup: CDR1 SNHLY, CDR2 FYNNEI. CDR3 length: 14 amino acids.